One sample yielded the 31 T cell receptor beta chains listed below, sequenced in a study of sequential checkpoint blockade in melanoma. Treatment defined: randomized to nivolumab then ipilimumab (arm A) or the reverse (arm B). Some clones are missing from TCRdb's copy, which holds only in-frame ones; the method was immunoSEQ multiplex PCR. Among roughly 34,000 clones, 75% to 90% were seen once, and the ten largest hold roughly 22%. The starting material was CD8+ T cells sorted from blood (inferred from file names), obtained from a patient given nivolumab and ipilimumab in sequence. Every receptor here comes from a human donor with melanoma.

This clone was detected only once. The rearrangement uses TRBV10-3 and TRBJ1-1; D is undetermined. Trimming cost V 6 bases and J 5 bases, with 10 bases left between them. Germline V gene data show CDR1 as ENHRY and CDR2 as SYGVKD. This CDR3 has 12 residues. CDR3 nucleotide sequence: TGTGCCATCAGCGAACATGGTACTGAAGCTTTCTTT. It is translated as CAISEHGTEAFF.

This clone was seen more than once but under ten times. The chain couples TRBV13 to TRBJ2-5; 11 nucleotides match TRBD2. The germline CDR1 and CDR2 sequences are PRHDT and FYEKMQ (reference sequence). The CDR3 covers 15 residues. With 5 bases clipped from V and 2 bases from J, the junction kept 4 bases outside the gene matches. The CDR3 reads CASSHGTSGQETQYF. The DNA of the CDR3 is TGTGCCAGCAGCCACGGGACTAGCGGACAAGAGACCCAGTACTTC. Looking up the rest from reference TRBV13 and TRBJ2-5 gives the full variable domain: AAGVIQSPRHLIKEKRETATLKCYPIPRHDTVYWYQQGPGQDPQFLISFYEKMQSDKGSIPDRFSAQQFSDYHSELNMSSLELGDSALYFCASSHGTSGQETQYFGPGTRLLVL.

This clone was seen once. V usage is TRBV11-2 and J usage is TRBJ2-3; TRBD1 matches 8 bases. The junction had 10 bases not matched to a gene; V was cut back by 0 bases and J by 5 bases. Germline values: CDR1 SGHAT, CDR2 FQNNGV. The CDR3 consists of 17 residues. CDR3 in DNA: TGTGCCAGCAGCTTAGAAAGGGGCAGGGGGCGCAGAGATACGCAGTATTTT. Translating it yields CASSLERGRGRRDTQYF.

This clone was recorded a few times. The chain is built from TRBV2 and TRBJ1-5; D uncertain. V lost 4 bases and J 0 bases, leaving 10 bases between the germline ends. This CDR3 contains 15 residues. Germline CDR1 is SNHLY and CDR2 is FYNNEI. In DNA, the CDR3 is TGTGCCAGCAGTGGGCGAGACTATAGCAATCAGCCCCAGCATTTT. It is translated as CASSGRDYSNQPQHF.

The chain employs TRBV13 and TRBJ2-3, with 10 bases matching TRBD2. With 3 bases clipped from V and 4 bases from J, the junction kept 7 bases outside the gene matches. The V gene's germline CDR1 is PRHDT and CDR2 FYEKMQ (reference sequence). The CDR3 loop spans 16 amino acids. The CDR3 region is CASSLRYSGRADTQYF. DNA of the CDR3: TGTGCCAGCAGCTTGAGGTACAGCGGGAGGGCAGATACGCAGTATTTT.

This clone showed up just once. V usage is TRBV6-5 and J usage is TRBJ1-2; a possible D gene is TRBD1 (6 bases). The CDR3 has 12 residues. With 6 bases removed from V and 4 bases from J, the gap between germline ends came to 9 bases. Germline lookup yields CDR1 MNHEY and CDR2 SVGAGI. The chain's CDR3 is CASRAQGYGYTF. CDR3 nucleotides: TGTGCCAGCAGGGCACAGGGCTATGGCTACACCTTC.

DNA for the CDR3: TGTGCCAGCAGTTACTCCTCCCGACTAGCGGGGTACGAGCAGTACTTC. Its translation: CASSYSSRLAGYEQYF. The chain combines TRBV6-5 with TRBJ2-7; 11 bases agree with TRBD2. The germline gives CDR1 MNHEY, CDR2 SVGAGI. V was pared by 0 bases and J by 4 bases, with 5 bases of the junction left unmatched. The CDR3 spans 16 residues.

The chain is built from TRBV5-1 and TRBJ1-5; 9 bases agree with TRBD1. Germline assignment: CDR1 SGHRS and CDR2 YFSETQ. CDR3 length: 14 residues. V shed 3 bases, J shed 7 bases, and the junction held 5 bases outside the gene matches. The CDR3 sequence: CASSSTGGLQPQHF. DNA for the CDR3: TGCGCCAGCAGCTCTACAGGGGGCTTGCAGCCCCAGCATTTT.

This clone was picked up a small number of times. CDR3 residues: CASSLGTGGRETQYF. CDR3 in DNA: TGTGCCAGCAGCTTAGGGACAGGGGGCCGGGAGACCCAGTACTTC. The chain is built from TRBV7-9 and TRBJ2-5, with TRBD1 identical over 11 bases. The CDR3 is 15 residues long. V lost 1 base, J lost 5 bases, and 3 bases stayed unmatched. Per germline, CDR1 SEHNR and CDR2 FQNEAQ (reference sequence).

This rearrangement joins TRBV7-9 to TRBJ1-2; tentatively, D is TRBD1 (5 bases). The CDR3 consists of 14 residues. Looked up from germline, CDR1 is SEHNR and CDR2 is FQNEAQ (reference sequence). The V and J ends lost 5 bases and 3 bases respectively, with 13 bases between them. The CDR3 region has the DNA TGTGCCAGCAGCCGCGGGACGGAAGACTATGGCTACACCTTC. Its translation is CASSRGTEDYGYTF.

V is TRBV27 and J is TRBJ2-6; D gene unclear. CDR3 length equals 16 residues. V lost 4 bases and J 2 bases, leaving 12 bases between the germline ends. The germline gives CDR1 MNHEY, CDR2 SMNVEV (reference sequence). The CDR3 reads CASSSDTAPGANVLTF. CDR3 bases: TGTGCCAGCAGTTCCGACACGGCGCCTGGGGCCAACGTCCTGACTTTC.

To note about this clone: Within the sample, other DNA sequences also encode this same CDR3. This chain connects TRBV4-1 to TRBJ2-7, with TRBD1 as a possible D gene (5 bases). The CDR3 extends over 15 amino acids. The V gene lost 1 base and the J gene lost 0 bases, with 10 bases spanning the gap. The germline V gene encodes CDR1 MGHRA and CDR2 YSYEKL. This CDR3 is CASSQGPDSSYEQYF. Written as DNA, the CDR3 is TGCGCCAGCAGCCAAGGGCCTGACAGCTCCTACGAGCAGTACTTC.

The rearrangement joins TRBV5-6 to TRBJ2-7, with 7 positions matching TRBD2. The CDR3 sequence is 18 residues long. Germline V gene lookup returns CDR1 SGHDT and CDR2 YYEEEE. V lost 0 bases, J lost 1 base, and 13 bases stayed unmatched. The CDR3 sequence is CASSLGLAEGVRSYEQYF. In DNA, the CDR3 is TGTGCCAGCAGCTTGGGGCTAGCGGAGGGTGTTAGGTCCTACGAGCAGTACTTC.

This chain connects TRBV2 to TRBJ2-1, with a tentative D call TRBD2 (5 bases). Trimming stripped 7 bases from V and 4 bases from J, with 14 bases between. Germline assignment: CDR1 SNHLY and CDR2 FYNNEI. CDR3 length: 14 residues. For the CDR3, the DNA is TGTGCCAGCATATATCTAGCCGATTACAATGAGCAGTTCTTC. Amino acids: CASIYLADYNEQFF.

The V call is TRBV7-9, the J call TRBJ2-1, with TRBD1 as a possible D gene (6 bases). Germline CDR1 and CDR2: SEHNR and FQNEAQ (reference sequence). The CDR3 sequence is 16 residues long. The V end lost 5 bases, the J end lost 9 bases, and 23 bases lay between the germline ends. The chain's CDR3 is CASSPWTELRPGEQFF. The DNA of the CDR3 is TGTGCCAGCAGCCCATGGACAGAACTACGACCCGGTGAGCAGTTCTTC.

The chain links TRBV28 to TRBJ2-1, with TRBD2 matching over 11 bases. The CDR3 sequence is 16 residues long. Trimming took 5 bases from V and 3 from J; bases not matched to a gene: 6. From germline, CDR1 is MDHEN and CDR2 SYDVKM. The CDR3 DNA is TGTGCCAGCAGTCAGATAGCGGGGGGGGGCTACAATGAGCAGTTCTTC. Protein sequence: CASSQIAGGGYNEQFF.

The chain carries TRBV7-2 and TRBJ2-1; 12 nucleotides match TRBD2. The CDR3 extends over 14 amino acids. CDR1 and CDR2 (germline): SGHTA, FQGNSA. Losses at the gene ends were 6 bases for V and 6 bases for J; bases not matched to a gene: 3. The chain's CDR3 is CASRVTSGGNEQFF. In DNA, the CDR3 is TGTGCCAGCAGGGTGACTAGCGGGGGCAATGAGCAGTTCTTC.

The chain has TRBV19 and TRBJ2-7, with 10 nucleotides matching TRBD2. Germline assignment: CDR1 LNHDA and CDR2 SQIVND (reference sequence). The CDR3 length is 16 residues. V lost 5 bases and J lost 0; bases outside the gene matches: 7. This chain's CDR3 is CASSVLAGEGSYEQYF. CDR3 bases: TGTGCCAGTAGTGTCCTAGCGGGAGAGGGCTCCTACGAGCAGTACTTC.

This chain connects TRBV7-9 to TRBJ2-7; 9 nucleotides match TRBD2. The CDR3 is made up of 12 amino acids. The J segment lost 10 bases and the V segment lost 5 bases, leaving 6 bases of the junction unmatched. Germline V gene data show CDR1 as SEHNR and CDR2 as FQNEAQ (reference sequence). The CDR3 region is CASSLGLAFQYF. The CDR3 DNA follows: TGTGCCAGCAGCCTCGGACTAGCGTTTCAGTACTTC. Together with reference TRBV7-9 and TRBJ2-7, the CDR3 gives the full variable domain: DTGVSQNPRHKITKRGQNVTFRCDPISEHNRLYWYRQTLGQGPEFLTYFQNEAQLEKSRLLSDRFSAERPKGSFSTLEIQRTEQGDSAMYLCASSLGLAFQYFGPGTRLTVT.

This sequence joins TRBV9 and TRBJ2-7, with TRBD1 matching over 8 bases. Trimming removed 4 bases from V and 1 base from J; junction bases left unmatched: 7. The CDR3 extends over 15 amino acids. Germline CDR1 reads SGDLS; CDR2 reads YYNGEE. CDR3 protein: CASSPGQGVSYEQYF. The CDR3 coding sequence is TGTGCCAGCAGCCCAGGACAGGGAGTATCCTACGAGCAGTACTTC. Full variable domain (outside the CDR3, taken from reference TRBV9 and TRBJ2-7): DSGVTQTPKHLITATGQRVTLRCSPRSGDLSVYWYQQSLDQGLQFLIQYYNGEERAKGNILERFSAQQFPDLHSELNLSSLELGDSALYFCASSPGQGVSYEQYFGPGTRLTVT.

The J gene is TRBJ2-1, the V gene TRBV27; TRBD1 matches at 7 bases. The CDR3 is 12 residues long. Trimming removed 6 bases from V and 15 bases from J; junction bases left unmatched: 11. Germline CDR1 is MNHEY and CDR2 is SMNVEV (reference sequence). CDR3 in amino acids: CASSPLRGQPFF. CDR3 DNA: TGTGCCAGCAGCCCTCTGAGGGGGCAGCCGTTCTTC.

V and J are TRBV5-4 and TRBJ2-3, with TRBD2 matching 8 bases. The germline V gene has CDR1 SGHNT and CDR2 YYREEE (reference sequence). CDR3 length: 12 residues. Trimming cost V 0 bases and J 14 bases; bases outside gene matches: 5. The CDR3 nucleotides are TGTGCCAGCAGCTTGGCCCCGGGAGGGCTGTATTTT. It is translated as CASSLAPGGLYF.

CDR3 sequence reads: CASSIQDSYEQYF. Written as DNA, the CDR3 is TGTGCCAGTAGTATTCAGGACAGCTACGAGCAGTACTTC. The V and J genes are TRBV19 and TRBJ2-7, with D possibly matching TRBD1 (6 bases). Trimming took 3 bases from V and 3 from J, leaving 9 bases between them. Germline V gives CDR1 LNHDA, CDR2 SQIVND (reference sequence). The CDR3 is 13 amino acids.

This clone was observed a single time. The chain has TRBV18 and TRBJ2-7; 9 bases map to TRBD1. Germline lookup yields CDR1 KGHSH and CDR2 LQKENI. The CDR3 is 16 amino acids. The junction had 14 bases not matched to a gene; V was cut back by 5 bases and J by 6 bases. The CDR3 reads CASSTETGTGIGEQYF. The CDR3 DNA is TGTGCCAGCTCAACAGAAACCGGGACAGGGATAGGCGAGCAGTACTTC.

V gene TRBV28 combines with J gene TRBJ2-7, with TRBD1 identical over 7 bases. V lost 4 bases and J lost 2; bases outside the gene matches: 5. The CDR3 totals 14 residues. Germline assignment: CDR1 MDHEN and CDR2 SYDVKM. CDR3 bases: TGTGCCAGCAGTTCAACCGGGACAGCCTACGAGCAGTACTTC. Amino acids: CASSSTGTAYEQYF.

In this sample, this clone turned up once. The chain links TRBV6-6 to TRBJ1-1, with 11 bases aligning to TRBD1. The CDR3 is 15 residues long. The germline CDR1 and CDR2 sequences are MNHNY and SVGAGI (reference sequence). V lost 5 bases and J lost 5; bases outside the gene matches: 7. CDR3 residues: CASSTPDRGLTEAFF. In DNA form, the CDR3 reads TGTGCCAGCAGTACACCGGACAGGGGGCTGACTGAAGCTTTCTTT.

The rearrangement uses TRBV4-1 and TRBJ1-5; the D is unclear. V was pared by 0 bases and J by 7 bases, with 7 bases between. CDR3 length: 13 amino acids. CDR1 is MGHRA, CDR2 YSYEKL, per germline. DNA of the CDR3: TGCGCCAGCAGCCAAGATCCGGAGCAGCCCCAGCATTTT. This translates into CASSQDPEQPQHF.

This chain joins TRBV9 and TRBJ2-7; 8 nucleotides match TRBD1. V shed 0 bases and J 2 bases; nucleotides not matched to a gene: 1. CDR1 is SGDLS, CDR2 YYNGEE, per germline. This CDR3 has 14 residues. CDR3 sequence reads: CASSVGTGTYEQYF. CDR3 bases: TGTGCCAGCAGCGTAGGGACAGGGACCTACGAGCAGTACTTC.

This rearrangement joins TRBV27 to TRBJ1-2; TRBD1 agrees at 10 bases. This CDR3 has 13 amino acids. The junction had 6 bases not matched to a gene; V was cut back by 6 bases and J by 8 bases. Germline CDR1 and CDR2: MNHEY and SMNVEV (reference sequence). In nucleotides, the CDR3 is TGTGCCAGCAGCTCCCTGACAGGGGGCGGCTACACCTTC. It yields the protein CASSSLTGGGYTF.

This clone was picked up one time. The chain uses TRBV28 and TRBJ2-7; 8 bases are a match to TRBD1. V trimming: 8 bases; J trimming: 2 bases; junction bases outside the gene matches: 2. CDR1 and CDR2 from the germline V gene are MDHEN and SYDVKM. The CDR3 has 12 amino acids. The CDR3 nucleotides are TGTGCCAGCCAGGACAGGGCCTACGAGCAGTACTTC. Protein sequence: CASQDRAYEQYF.

The CDR3 protein is CASSVEAWETQYF. In DNA, the CDR3 is TGTGCCAGCAGCGTCGAGGCCTGGGAGACCCAGTACTTC. The chain combines TRBV9 with TRBJ2-5; D ambiguous. Germline V gene lookup returns CDR1 SGDLS and CDR2 YYNGEE. This CDR3 has 13 residues. V lost 2 bases, J lost 5 bases, and 10 bases lay in between.